One sample yielded the 8 T cell receptor beta chains listed below, sequenced in a study of blood T cell repertoires in COVID-19. Profiling relied on immunoSEQ multiplex PCR, and the TCRdb table lists in-frame clones only, not all of them. The profile shows hundreds of thousands of clones, approximately 86% of them singletons. The sequenced sample was peripheral blood. All receptors come from a man in his sixties who had recovered from COVID-19.

V usage is TRBV7-9 and J usage is TRBJ1-6, with D possibly matching TRBD1 (6 bases). Trimming removed 0 bases at V and 3 bases at J, with 12 bases between. Germline V gene lookup returns CDR1 SEHNR and CDR2 FQNEAQ (reference sequence). The CDR3 covers 17 residues. The CDR3 nucleotides are TGTGCCAGCAGCTTAGCCGGGGACATCTTCTATAATTCACCCCTCCACTTT. This codes for CASSLAGDIFYNSPLHF.

The rearrangement uses TRBV20-1 and TRBJ2-1, with a possible D match to TRBD1 (6 bases). This CDR3 has 15 amino acids. Germline V gene sequence: CDR1 DFQATT, CDR2 SNEGSKA (reference sequence). V lost 3 bases and J 7 bases, leaving 19 bases between the germline ends. DNA of the CDR3: TGCAGTGCTAGTGCCAACTCCCCAGGGGTGAATGAGCAGTTCTTC. It is translated as CSASANSPGVNEQFF.

CDR3 in DNA: TGTGCCAGTAGTACCCCCTCGACAGGGAGAGCCACCATATATTTT. Protein: CASSTPSTGRATIYF. This sequence joins TRBV19 and TRBJ1-3, with TRBD1 matching over 7 bases. Unmatched junction bases numbered 12, after V lost 4 bases and J lost 9 bases. The CDR3 totals 15 residues. Germline loops: CDR1 LNHDA, CDR2 SQIVND (reference sequence).

The J gene is TRBJ2-3, the V gene TRBV13, with TRBD1 matching over 7 bases. This CDR3 spans 14 amino acids. CDR1 and CDR2 (germline): PRHDT, FYEKMQ (reference sequence). With 5 bases clipped from V and 1 base from J, the junction kept 3 bases outside the gene matches. CDR3 in DNA: TGTGCCAGCAGCCCAGGACAGGGCACAGATACGCAGTATTTT. Encoded protein: CASSPGQGTDTQYF.

In this sample, this clone turned up once. The V gene is TRBV3-1 (or the pseudogene TRBV3-2), the J gene TRBJ1-4; unclear D gene. Germline V gene sequence: CDR1 LGHDT, CDR2 YNNKEL (reference sequence). CDR3 length: 13 residues. Trimming took off 4 bases at V and 7 bases at J, with 10 bases between the two ends. The CDR3 DNA reads TGTGCCAGCAGCCGCCCCCGGTCTGAAAAACTGTTTTTT. The encoded protein is CASSRPRSEKLFF.

This chain connects TRBV11-2 to TRBJ2-2, with a tentative D call TRBD2 (5 bases). Germline CDR1 SGHAT, CDR2 FQNNGV. The CDR3 is 14 residues long. The V gene lost 1 base and the J gene lost 7 bases, with 10 bases spanning the gap. CDR3 coding DNA: TGTGCCAGCAGCTTAGGTCGGGGAGACGGGGAGCTGTTTTTT. Translated, it gives CASSLGRGDGELFF. Full variable domain (outside the CDR3, taken from reference TRBV11-2 and TRBJ2-2): EAGVAQSPRYKIIEKRQSVAFWCNPISGHATLYWYQQILGQGPKLLIQFQNNGVVDDSQLPKDRFSAERLKGVDSTLKIQPAKLEDSAVYLCASSLGRGDGELFFGEGSRLTVL.

The chain combines TRBV6-2 or TRBV6-3 with TRBJ1-5; D unclear. CDR1 MNHEY and CDR2 SVGEGT come from the germline V gene. The CDR3 spans 14 residues. V lost 0 bases and J lost 9, with 12 bases in between. CDR3 amino acids: CASSYSRGPPPQHF. The CDR3 DNA follows: TGTGCCAGCAGTTACTCGCGGGGTCCACCGCCCCAGCATTTT.

The genes are TRBV11-2 and TRBJ1-1, with 7 bases aligning to TRBD1. After removal of 5 bases from V and 5 bases from J, the junction contained 5 bases not matched to a gene. Germline V gene data show CDR1 as SGHAT and CDR2 as FQNNGV. The CDR3 contains 13 residues. Here the CDR3 reads CASSKQQGTEAFF. The CDR3 DNA reads as TGTGCCAGCAGCAAACAACAGGGGACTGAAGCTTTCTTT. The whole variable domain, remainder taken from reference TRBV11-2 and TRBJ1-1, is EAGVAQSPRYKIIEKRQSVAFWCNPISGHATLYWYQQILGQGPKLLIQFQNNGVVDDSQLPKDRFSAERLKGVDSTLKIQPAKLEDSAVYLCASSKQQGTEAFFGQGTRLTVV.